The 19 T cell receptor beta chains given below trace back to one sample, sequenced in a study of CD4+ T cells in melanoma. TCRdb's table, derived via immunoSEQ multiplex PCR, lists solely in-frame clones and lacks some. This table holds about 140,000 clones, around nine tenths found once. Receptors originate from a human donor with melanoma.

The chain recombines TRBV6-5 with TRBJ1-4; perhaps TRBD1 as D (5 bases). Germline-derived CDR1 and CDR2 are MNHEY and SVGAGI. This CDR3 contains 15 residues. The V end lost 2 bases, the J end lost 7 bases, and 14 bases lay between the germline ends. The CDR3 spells CASSYIGGTGEKLFF. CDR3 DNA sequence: TGTGCCAGCAGTTACATTGGGGGAACGGGTGAAAAACTGTTTTTT.

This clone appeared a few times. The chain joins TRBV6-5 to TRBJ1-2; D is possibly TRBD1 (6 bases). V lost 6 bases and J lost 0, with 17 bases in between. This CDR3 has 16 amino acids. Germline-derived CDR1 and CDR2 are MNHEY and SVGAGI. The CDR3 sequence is CASRYDWGQANYGYTF. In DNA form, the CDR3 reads TGTGCCAGCAGATACGATTGGGGGCAGGCTAACTATGGCTACACCTTC.

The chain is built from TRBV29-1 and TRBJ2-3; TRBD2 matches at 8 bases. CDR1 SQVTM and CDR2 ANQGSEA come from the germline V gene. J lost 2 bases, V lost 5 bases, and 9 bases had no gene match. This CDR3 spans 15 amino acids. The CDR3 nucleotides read TGCAGCGTTATGGAGCGGGGGTTCCACACAGATACGCAGTATTTT. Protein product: CSVMERGFHTDTQYF.

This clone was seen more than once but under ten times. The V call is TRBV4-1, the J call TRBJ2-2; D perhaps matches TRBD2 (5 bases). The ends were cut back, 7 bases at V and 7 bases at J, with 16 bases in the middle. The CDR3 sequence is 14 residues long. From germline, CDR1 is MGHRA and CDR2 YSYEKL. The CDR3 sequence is CASNTPRGSGELFF. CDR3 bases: TGCGCCAGCAACACTCCCAGAGGGAGCGGGGAGCTGTTTTTT.

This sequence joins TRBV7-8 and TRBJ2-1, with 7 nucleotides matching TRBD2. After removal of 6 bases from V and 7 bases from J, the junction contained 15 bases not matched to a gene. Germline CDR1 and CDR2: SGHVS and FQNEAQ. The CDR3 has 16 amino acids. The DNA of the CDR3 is TGTGCCAGCAGGGATTTGGGGCGCGGGGGTCGAAATGAGCAGTTCTTC. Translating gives CASRDLGRGGRNEQFF.

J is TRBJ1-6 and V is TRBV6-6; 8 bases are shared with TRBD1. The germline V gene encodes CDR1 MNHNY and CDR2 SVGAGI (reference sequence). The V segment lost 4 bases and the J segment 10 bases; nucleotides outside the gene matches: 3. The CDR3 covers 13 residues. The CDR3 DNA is TGTGCCAGCAGTTCGACAGGGGAATCACCCCTCCACTTT. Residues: CASSSTGESPLHF.

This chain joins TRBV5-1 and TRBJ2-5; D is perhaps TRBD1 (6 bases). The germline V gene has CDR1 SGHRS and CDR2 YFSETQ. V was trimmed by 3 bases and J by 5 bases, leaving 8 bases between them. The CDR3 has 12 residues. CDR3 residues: CASSWQGETQYF. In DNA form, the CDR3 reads TGCGCCAGCAGCTGGCAGGGGGAGACCCAGTACTTC. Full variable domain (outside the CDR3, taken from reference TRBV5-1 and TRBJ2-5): KAGVTQTPRYLIKTRGQQVTLSCSPISGHRSVSWYQQTPGQGLQFLFEYFSETQRNKGNFPGRFSGRQFSNSRSEMNVSTLELGDSALYLCASSWQGETQYFGPGTRLLVL.

This chain's CDR3 is CASSPNRGSNEQFF. CDR3 bases: TGTGCCAGCAGCCCTAACAGGGGTAGCAATGAGCAGTTCTTC. The rearrangement uses TRBV7-6 and TRBJ2-1, with 7 bases matching TRBD1. The V segment lost 5 bases and the J segment 6 bases; nucleotides outside the gene matches: 7. Germline V gene data show CDR1 as SGHVS and CDR2 as FNYEAQ. The CDR3 has 14 residues.

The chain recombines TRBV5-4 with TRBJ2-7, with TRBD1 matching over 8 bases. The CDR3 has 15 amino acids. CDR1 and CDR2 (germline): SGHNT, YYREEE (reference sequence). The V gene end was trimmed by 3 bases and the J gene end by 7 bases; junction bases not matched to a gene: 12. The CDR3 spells CASSWNQGAVSEQYF. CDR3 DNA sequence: TGTGCCAGCAGCTGGAACCAGGGGGCAGTTTCGGAGCAGTACTTC.

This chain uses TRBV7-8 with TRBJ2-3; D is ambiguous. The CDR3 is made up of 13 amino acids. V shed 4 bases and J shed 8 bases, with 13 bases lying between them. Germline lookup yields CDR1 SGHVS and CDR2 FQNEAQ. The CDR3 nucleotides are TGTGCCAGCAGCTCCCGCAAGACTGTTACGCAGTATTTT. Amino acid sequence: CASSSRKTVTQYF.

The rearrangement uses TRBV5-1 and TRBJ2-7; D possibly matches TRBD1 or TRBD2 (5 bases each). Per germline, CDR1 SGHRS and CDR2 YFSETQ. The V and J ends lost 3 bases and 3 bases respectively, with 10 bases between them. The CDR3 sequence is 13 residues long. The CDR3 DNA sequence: TGCGCCAGCAGCTCCGGGACCTACTACGAGCAGTACTTC. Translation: CASSSGTYYEQYF.

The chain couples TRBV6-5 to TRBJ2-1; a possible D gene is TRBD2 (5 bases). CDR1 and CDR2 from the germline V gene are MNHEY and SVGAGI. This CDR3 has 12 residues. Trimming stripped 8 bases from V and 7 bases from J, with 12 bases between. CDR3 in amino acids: CASGLRRNEQFF. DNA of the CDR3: TGTGCCAGCGGACTCCGTAGGAATGAGCAGTTCTTC.

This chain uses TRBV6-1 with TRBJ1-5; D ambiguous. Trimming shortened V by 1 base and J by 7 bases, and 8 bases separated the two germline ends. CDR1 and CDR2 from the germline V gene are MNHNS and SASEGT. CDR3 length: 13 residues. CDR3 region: CASSEVLGQPQHF. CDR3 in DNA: TGTGCCAGCAGTGAAGTTCTTGGGCAGCCCCAGCATTTT.

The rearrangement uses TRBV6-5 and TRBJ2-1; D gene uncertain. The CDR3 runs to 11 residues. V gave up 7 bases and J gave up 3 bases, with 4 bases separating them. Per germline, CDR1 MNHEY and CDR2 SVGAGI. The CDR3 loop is CASTNYNEQFF. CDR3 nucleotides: TGTGCCAGCACGAACTACAATGAGCAGTTCTTC.

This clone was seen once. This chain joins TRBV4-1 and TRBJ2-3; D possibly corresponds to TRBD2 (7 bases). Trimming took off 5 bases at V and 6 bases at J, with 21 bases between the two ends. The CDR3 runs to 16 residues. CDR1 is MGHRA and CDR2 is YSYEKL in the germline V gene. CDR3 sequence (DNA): TGCGCCAGCAGCTCCCCGGATGAGGGGGGGAGGGATACGCAGTATTTT. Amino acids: CASSSPDEGGRDTQYF.

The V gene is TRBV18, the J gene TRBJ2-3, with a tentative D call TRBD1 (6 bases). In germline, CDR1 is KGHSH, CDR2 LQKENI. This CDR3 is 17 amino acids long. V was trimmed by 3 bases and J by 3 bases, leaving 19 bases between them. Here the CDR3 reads CASSPANTGKRTDTQYF. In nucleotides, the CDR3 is TGTGCCAGCTCACCCGCTAACACAGGGAAAAGGACAGATACGCAGTATTTT.

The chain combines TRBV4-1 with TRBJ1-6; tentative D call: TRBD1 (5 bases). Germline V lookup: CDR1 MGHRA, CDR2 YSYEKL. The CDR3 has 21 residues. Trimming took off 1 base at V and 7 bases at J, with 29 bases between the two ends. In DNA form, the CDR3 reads TGCGCCAGCAGCCAAGGCCCAATGTGGGCAGGGCCCTCGCGACTGAATTCACCCCTCCACTTT. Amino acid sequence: CASSQGPMWAGPSRLNSPLHF.

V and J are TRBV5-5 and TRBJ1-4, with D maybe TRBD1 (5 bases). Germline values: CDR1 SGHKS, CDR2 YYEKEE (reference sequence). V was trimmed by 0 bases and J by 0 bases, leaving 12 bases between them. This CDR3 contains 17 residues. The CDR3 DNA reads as TGTGCCAGCAGCTTGGAGGGGCATTTTGCAACTAATGAAAAACTGTTTTTT. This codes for CASSLEGHFATNEKLFF.

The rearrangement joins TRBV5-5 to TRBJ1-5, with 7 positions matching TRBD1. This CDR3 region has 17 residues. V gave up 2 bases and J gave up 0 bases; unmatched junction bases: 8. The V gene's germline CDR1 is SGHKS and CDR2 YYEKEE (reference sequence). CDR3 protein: CASSFVITGASNQPQHF. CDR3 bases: TGTGCCAGCAGCTTTGTGATCACAGGGGCTAGCAATCAGCCCCAGCATTTT.